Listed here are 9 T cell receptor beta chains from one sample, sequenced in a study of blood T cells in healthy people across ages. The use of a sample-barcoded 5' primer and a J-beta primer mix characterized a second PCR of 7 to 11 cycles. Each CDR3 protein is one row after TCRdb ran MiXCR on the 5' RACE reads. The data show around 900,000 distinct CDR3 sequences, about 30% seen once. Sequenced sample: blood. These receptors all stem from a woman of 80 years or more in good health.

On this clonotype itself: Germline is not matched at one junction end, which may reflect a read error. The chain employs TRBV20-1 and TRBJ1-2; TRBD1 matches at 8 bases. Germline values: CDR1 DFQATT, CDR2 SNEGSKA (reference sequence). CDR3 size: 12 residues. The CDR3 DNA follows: TGCAGTACTAGGACAGGGCTTTATGGCTACACCTTC. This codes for CSTRTGLYGYTF.

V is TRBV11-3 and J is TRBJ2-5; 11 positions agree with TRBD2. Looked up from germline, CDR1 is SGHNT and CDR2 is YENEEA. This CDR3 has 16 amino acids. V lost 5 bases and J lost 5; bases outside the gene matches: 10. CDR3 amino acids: CASSATGTSGQETQYF. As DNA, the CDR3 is TGTGCCAGCAGCGCAACCGGGACTAGCGGACAGGAGACCCAGTACTTC.

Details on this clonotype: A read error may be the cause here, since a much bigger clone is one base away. CDR3 DNA sequence: TGCAGTGCTCGTCGGGGGGGCGGGGGTAATGAGCAGTTCTTC. As protein: CSARRGGGGNEQFF. The V call is TRBV20-1, the J call TRBJ2-1, with 8 bases fitting TRBD2. Looked up from germline, CDR1 is DFQATT and CDR2 is SNEGSKA (reference sequence). The junction had 10 bases not matched to a gene; V was cut back by 5 bases and J by 7 bases. This CDR3 is 14 amino acids long.

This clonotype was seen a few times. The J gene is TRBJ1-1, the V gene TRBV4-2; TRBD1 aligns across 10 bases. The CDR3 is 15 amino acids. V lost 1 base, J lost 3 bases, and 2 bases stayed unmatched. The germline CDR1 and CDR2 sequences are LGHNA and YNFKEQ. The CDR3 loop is CASSQGQGADTEAFF. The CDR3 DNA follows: TGTGCCAGCAGCCAAGGACAGGGGGCGGACACTGAAGCTTTCTTT.

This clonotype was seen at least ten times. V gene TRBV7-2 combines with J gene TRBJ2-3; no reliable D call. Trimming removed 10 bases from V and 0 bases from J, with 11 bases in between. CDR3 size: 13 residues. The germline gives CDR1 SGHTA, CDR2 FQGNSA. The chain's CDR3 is CATSTRSTDTQYF. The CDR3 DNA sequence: TGTGCCACCTCGACCCGTAGCACAGATACGCAGTATTTT.

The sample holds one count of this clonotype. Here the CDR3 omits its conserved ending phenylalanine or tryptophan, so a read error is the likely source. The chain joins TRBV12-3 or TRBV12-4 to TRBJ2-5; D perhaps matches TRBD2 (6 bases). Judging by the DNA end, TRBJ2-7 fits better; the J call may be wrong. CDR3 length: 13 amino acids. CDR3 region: CASSTTGAYEQYS. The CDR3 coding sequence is TGTGCCAGCAGTACAACGGGAGCCTACGAGCAGTACTCC.

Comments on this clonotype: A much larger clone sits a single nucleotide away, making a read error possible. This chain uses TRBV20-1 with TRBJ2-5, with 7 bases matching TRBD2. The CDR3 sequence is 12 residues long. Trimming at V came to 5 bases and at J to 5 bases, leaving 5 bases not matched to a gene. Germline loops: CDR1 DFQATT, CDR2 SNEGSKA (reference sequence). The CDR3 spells CSAGREGETQYF. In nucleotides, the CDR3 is TGCAGTGCTGGGAGGGAAGGGGAGACCCAGTACTTC.

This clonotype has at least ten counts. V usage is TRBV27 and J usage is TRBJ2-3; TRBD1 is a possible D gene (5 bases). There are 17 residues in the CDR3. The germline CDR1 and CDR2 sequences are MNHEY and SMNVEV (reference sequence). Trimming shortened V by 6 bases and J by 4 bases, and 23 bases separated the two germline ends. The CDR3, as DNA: TGTGCCAGCAGAACCCGAGACCAGGGAAGGGCGGCAGATACGCAGTATTTT. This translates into CASRTRDQGRAADTQYF.

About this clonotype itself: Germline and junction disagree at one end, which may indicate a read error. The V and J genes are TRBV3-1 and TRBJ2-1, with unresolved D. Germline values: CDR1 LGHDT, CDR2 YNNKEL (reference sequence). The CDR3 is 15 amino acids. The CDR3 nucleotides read TGTGCCGGCAGCCAACTGAGAAGCTCCTACAATGAGCAGTTCTTC. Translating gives CAGSQLRSSYNEQFF.